The T cell receptor beta chain under discussion was sequenced for a study of T cells in Graves' hyperthyroidism and ophthalmopathy. Whole-study context: It was at initial diagnosis, before any treatment, that peripheral blood was collected.

The study, taken as a whole, reports: Most thyroid clonotypes expanded above 0.001 appeared in blood too. Stable hyperthyroidism was told apart from ophthalmopathy by a model built on 13 V-J features.

V lost 3 bases, J lost 4 bases, and 7 bases lay in between. The CDR3 spans 13 residues. Clinical symptoms, serum thyroxine, TRAb, thyroid ultrasound and orbital computed tomography informed diagnoses. Amplification yielded TCR beta CDR3 regions, with RNA transcripts as the source. An initial round of RT-PCR targeting the TCR CDR3 relied on the HTBI primer set. TCRdb reprocessed the multiplex PCR reads with MiXCR, giving one entry per CDR3 protein. The sample has about 350,000 distinct CDR3 sequences; over 15% are singletons. This clonotype was picked up many times. Its specificity is not known. This chain links TRBV12-3 or TRBV12-4 with TRBJ1-5, with D unresolved. Sequenced: blood. This clonotype was obtained from a woman between 35 and 50 years old with Graves' ophthalmopathy. CDR3 sequence reads: CASSLGRNQPQHF. CDR3 coding DNA: TGTGCCAGCAGTTTGGGCCGAAATCAGCCCCAGCATTTT.